A single sample is the source of the 17 T cell receptor beta chains below, sequenced in a study of shared clonotypes between healthy human individuals. Assay: immunoSEQ multiplex PCR; the TCRdb copy retains only in-frame clones and omits some. The repertoire holds 1,500,000 or so clones, with around 97% as singletons. The specimen was naive CD4+ T cells sorted from blood. The subset: CD45RA+ positively selected. The receptors shown here come from a man aged 30-40 years in good health.

The chain employs TRBV11-2 and TRBJ2-5; TRBD1 matches at 8 bases. The CDR3 has 14 amino acids. The junction had 3 bases not matched to a gene; V was cut back by 1 base and J by 5 bases. From germline, CDR1 is SGHAT and CDR2 FQNNGV. CDR3 bases: TGTGCCAGCAGCTTAGGCAGGGGGCCGGAGACCCAGTACTTC. This encodes CASSLGRGPETQYF.

CDR3 nucleotides: TGTGCCAGCAGCTTAGTCTGGGACAGGGTTGGCACAGATACGCAGTATTTT. Translated: CASSLVWDRVGTDTQYF. The chain links TRBV13 to TRBJ2-3, with 9 bases identical to TRBD1. The CDR3 totals 17 residues. J gave up 1 base and V 1 base, and 6 bases lay outside the gene matches. Germline V gives CDR1 PRHDT, CDR2 FYEKMQ (reference sequence).

The chain has TRBV29-1 and TRBJ1-1, with D possibly being TRBD1 (6 bases). Germline V lookup: CDR1 SQVTM, CDR2 ANQGSEA. The CDR3 totals 14 residues. The CDR3 loop is CSSRRGDMNTEAFF. The DNA for the CDR3 is TGCAGTTCCCGAAGAGGGGACATGAACACTGAAGCTTTCTTT.

The chain employs TRBV6-1 and TRBJ1-5; unclear D gene. Germline assignment: CDR1 MNHNS and CDR2 SASEGT. The CDR3 runs 15 residues. V lost 3 bases and J lost 0, with 9 bases in between. CDR3 sequence (DNA): TGTGCCAGCAGTGATTTGAGTTATAGCAATCAGCCCCAGCATTTT. It codes for CASSDLSYSNQPQHF.

The chain links TRBV5-5 to TRBJ1-1, with D tentatively TRBD1 (6 bases). The V gene lost 4 bases and the J gene lost 5 bases, with 15 bases spanning the gap. There are 14 residues in the CDR3. Germline CDR1 is SGHKS and CDR2 is YYEKEE (reference sequence). This chain's CDR3 is CASSRQAKGTEAFF. The CDR3 DNA is TGTGCCAGCAGCAGACAGGCGAAGGGGACTGAAGCTTTCTTT.

The CDR3 nucleotides are TGTGCCAGCAGCTTGATTACAGGTCACGAGCAGTACTTC. Protein: CASSLITGHEQYF. This sequence joins TRBV5-4 and TRBJ2-7, with a possible D match to TRBD1 (5 bases). This CDR3 region has 13 residues. CDR1 is SGHNT, CDR2 YYREEE, per germline (reference sequence). The germline V and J ends were trimmed by 1 base and 5 bases, with 10 bases remaining between them. The variable domain in full, with the rest retrieved from reference TRBV5-4 and TRBJ2-7, is ETGVTQSPTHLIKTRGQQVTLRCSSQSGHNTVSWYQQALGQGPQFIFQYYREEENGRGNFPPRFSGLQFPNYSSELNVNALELDDSALYLCASSLITGHEQYFGPGTRLTVT.

Details on this clone: Different DNA sequences within this sample yield the same CDR3. The rearrangement joins TRBV5-4 to TRBJ2-3, with D possibly matching TRBD2 (5 bases). V lost 0 bases, J lost 3 bases, and 11 bases lay in between. This CDR3 spans 15 amino acids. Germline V CDR1 and CDR2: SGHNT, YYREEE (reference sequence). CDR3 protein: CASSLGGPRTDTQYF. Written as DNA, the CDR3 is TGTGCCAGCAGCTTGGGAGGGCCAAGGACAGATACGCAGTATTTT.

The chain combines TRBV7-2 with TRBJ2-2, with D possibly matching TRBD2 (6 bases). The CDR3 covers 15 residues. Trimming took off 2 bases at V and 3 bases at J, with 10 bases between the two ends. Germline assignment: CDR1 SGHTA and CDR2 FQGNSA. The CDR3 DNA follows: TGTGCCAGCAGCTTAAGAGGAGGGTACACCGGGGAGCTGTTTTTT. Protein sequence: CASSLRGGYTGELFF.

The chain employs TRBV2 and TRBJ1-1, with TRBD1 matching over 7 bases. The CDR3 is 14 residues long. Per the germline V gene, CDR1 is SNHLY and CDR2 is FYNNEI. J lost 7 bases, V lost 11 bases, and 16 bases had no gene match. CDR3: CAAGGKPGGYEAFF. In nucleotides, the CDR3 is TGTGCCGCAGGGGGGAAGCCCGGGGGCTATGAAGCTTTCTTT. The full variable domain, in which reference TRBV2 and TRBJ1-1 provide the parts outside the CDR3, is EPEVTQTPSHQVTQMGQEVILRCVPISNHLYFYWYRQILGQKVEFLVSFYNNEISEKSEIFDDQFSVERPDGSNFTLKIRSTKLEDSAMYFCAAGGKPGGYEAFFGQGTRLTVV.

This chain connects TRBV9 to TRBJ2-1; D is possibly TRBD1 or TRBD2 (6 bases each). The V end was cut by 3 bases, the J end by 2 bases, with 15 bases between. The CDR3 spans 16 residues. Germline V gene data show CDR1 as SGDLS and CDR2 as YYNGEE. The DNA of the CDR3 is TGTGCCAGCAGCGAGGGGGGATTCCTCACCTACAATGAGCAGTTCTTC. Protein sequence: CASSEGGFLTYNEQFF.

This rearrangement joins TRBV6-6 to TRBJ1-4; D uncertain. CDR1 is MNHNY, CDR2 SVGAGI, per germline (reference sequence). This CDR3 comprises 14 residues. V was shortened by 2 bases and J by 4 bases, with 8 bases between the two germline ends. CDR3 nucleotide sequence: TGTGCCAGCAGTTACGCCGCAGTTAATGAAAAACTGTTTTTT. Protein sequence: CASSYAAVNEKLFF.

The V and J genes are TRBV6-1 and TRBJ1-5; D gene ambiguous. The CDR3 extends over 12 amino acids. With 5 bases removed from V and 9 bases from J, the gap between germline ends came to 11 bases. The germline CDR1 and CDR2 sequences are MNHNS and SASEGT. CDR3 protein: CASSPRLRPQHF. The CDR3 nucleotides are TGTGCCAGCAGTCCTAGACTTCGGCCCCAGCATTTT.

The chain carries TRBV14 and TRBJ1-2; D possibly corresponds to TRBD1 (6 bases). Germline V lookup: CDR1 SGHDN, CDR2 FVKESK. The CDR3 contains 14 residues. The V end lost 3 bases, the J end lost 3 bases, and 11 bases lay between the germline ends. In DNA form, the CDR3 reads TGTGCCAGCAGCCACGGGGGGCGCGACTATGGCTACACCTTC. This sequence encodes CASSHGGRDYGYTF.

This chain connects TRBV5-1 to TRBJ2-5, with 12 bases that match TRBD2. After removal of 0 bases from V and 1 base from J, the junction contained 1 base not matched to a gene. This CDR3 comprises 16 residues. In germline, CDR1 is SGHRS, CDR2 YFSETQ. The CDR3 nucleotides are TGCGCCAGCAGCTTGGTACTAGCGGGAGGCCAAGAGACCCAGTACTTC. Amino acid sequence: CASSLVLAGGQETQYF.

This rearrangement joins TRBV27 to TRBJ1-2, with D tentatively TRBD1 (5 bases). The CDR3 sequence is 14 residues long. Germline lookup yields CDR1 MNHEY and CDR2 SMNVEV (reference sequence). The V gene lost 2 bases and the J gene lost 4 bases, with 11 bases spanning the gap. The DNA of the CDR3 is TGTGCCAGCAGTTTAGGGGCCAGCATCTATGGCTACACCTTC. This gives the protein CASSLGASIYGYTF.

The CDR3 loop reads CSVSVSGSSTDTQYF. CDR3 DNA sequence: TGCAGCGTCAGCGTCAGCGGGAGTAGCACAGATACGCAGTATTTT. The V and J genes are TRBV29-1 and TRBJ2-3; 8 bases map to TRBD2. Trimming removed 6 bases from V and 0 bases from J; junction bases left unmatched: 8. Germline-derived CDR1 and CDR2 are SQVTM and ANQGSEA. The CDR3 length is 15 residues.

The chain employs TRBV7-9 and TRBJ2-1; 12 nucleotides match TRBD2. The length of the CDR3 is 16 residues. V lost 3 bases and J lost 3; bases outside the gene matches: 3. Germline CDR1 and CDR2: SEHNR and FQNEAQ (reference sequence). The CDR3 coding sequence is TGTGCCAGCAGCTTTGGACTAGCGGGACGCTACAATGAGCAGTTCTTC. Its translation: CASSFGLAGRYNEQFF.